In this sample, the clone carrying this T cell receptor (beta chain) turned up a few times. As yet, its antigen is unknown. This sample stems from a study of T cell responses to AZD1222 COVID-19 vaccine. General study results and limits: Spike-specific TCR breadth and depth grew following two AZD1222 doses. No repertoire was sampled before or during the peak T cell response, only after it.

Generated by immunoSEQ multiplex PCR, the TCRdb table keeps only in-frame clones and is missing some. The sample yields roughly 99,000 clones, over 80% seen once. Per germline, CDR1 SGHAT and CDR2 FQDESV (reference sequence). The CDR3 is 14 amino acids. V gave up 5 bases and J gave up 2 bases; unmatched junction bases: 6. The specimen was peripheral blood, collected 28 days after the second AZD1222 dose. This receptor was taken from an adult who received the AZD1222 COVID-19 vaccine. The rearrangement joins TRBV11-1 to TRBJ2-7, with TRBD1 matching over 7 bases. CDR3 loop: CASSTGTVAYEQYF. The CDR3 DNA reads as TGTGCCAGCAGCACCGGGACAGTAGCCTACGAGCAGTACTTC.